Included here is one T cell receptor (beta chain) sequence, with context. As yet, its antigen is unknown. Assay: immunoSEQ multiplex PCR; the TCRdb copy retains only in-frame clones and omits some. The profile covers some 64,000 clones, with 90% to 95% appearing a single time and 6.3% taken by the ten largest. The data derive from a study of T cell responses to AZD1222 COVID-19 vaccine. General study points: Recipients of two AZD1222 doses showed rising Spike-specific TCR breadth and depth. Close to half of spike-specific TCRs reportedly recognize unmutated variant regions. Baseline seropositives among AZD1222 recipients totaled only 5 to 7. White British donors predominated, females outnumbered males, and clonal diversity was possibly underestimated.

This CDR3 region has 16 residues. After removal of 0 bases from V and 4 bases from J, the junction contained 9 bases not matched to a gene. Per germline, CDR1 LNHNV and CDR2 YYDKDF (reference sequence). The clonotype was recovered from an adult who received the MenACWY meningococcal vaccine as a control. The sample in question was peripheral blood, obtained 28 days after the second dose of the MenACWY control vaccine. The V call is TRBV15, the J call TRBJ2-7, with 7 bases that match TRBD1. CDR3 protein: CATSRETGQTVYEQYF. CDR3 nucleotides: TGTGCCACCAGCAGAGAAACGGGACAGACTGTATACGAGCAGTACTTC.